This T cell receptor beta chain was sequenced in a study of OX40 agonist ivuxolimab in advanced cancers. Looking at the study overall: Past anti-PD-1, anti-PD-L1 or anti-CTLA-4 therapy was accepted, and 30% to 50% had received some. Partial responses were achieved by three patients, of whom one had hepatocellular carcinoma and two had cutaneous melanoma.

In regard to this clone: Its target is unknown.

The protocol was immunoSEQ multiplex PCR, while the TCRdb copy is restricted to in-frame clones and leaves out a portion. The sample contains about 77,000 clones, 89% of which appear only once. Study outcomes and limitations: Some patients without response likewise showed low normalized clonal expansion. Clonal expansion was seen in CD4+ and CD8+ blood T cells by week 6 at 0.1 to 3.0 mg/kg.

Trimming left V 3 bases short and J 2 bases short, with 22 bases between. Per germline, CDR1 MDHEN and CDR2 SYDVKM. The CDR3 covers 18 residues. The sequence was obtained from an adult with an advanced solid tumor such as melanoma, head and neck, liver or kidney cancer. This chain connects TRBV28 to TRBJ1-1, with D maybe TRBD1 (5 bases). The sample was CD4+ or CD8+ T cells sorted from blood, taken in a trial of the OX40 agonist ivuxolimab. CDR3 protein: CASSFIVAEEGYNTEAFF. Written as DNA, the CDR3 is TGTGCCAGCAGTTTTATAGTAGCTGAGGAGGGGTATAACACTGAAGCTTTCTTT.